Shown below are 17 T cell receptor beta chains from a single sample sequenced in a study of CD8 T cells in ankylosing spondylitis (dated by TCRdb to the late 2010s). Libraries were prepared through 5' RACE. The run used an Illumina HiSeq 2500. Using fastp trimming at Q25 and MiXCR clonotype assembly, TCRdb reanalyzed the public sequencing data and kept in-frame beta chains. Every entry covers one CDR3 protein and lists the most common genes and DNA from its rows. The sample profile shows approximately 200,000 distinct CDR3 sequences; about 13% of them were found once. The leading ten clones occupy 16% of the sample. The sequenced sample was blood, either unsorted or a sorted T cell fraction (not recorded which). The receptors were gathered from a male donor with ankylosing spondylitis or in good health (not recorded which).

V gene TRBV7-2 combines with J gene TRBJ2-7; 9 nucleotides line up with TRBD1. The germline CDR1 and CDR2 sequences are SGHTA and FQGNSA. The CDR3 loop spans 15 amino acids. With V trimmed by 5 bases and J by 5 bases, 10 bases remained unmatched. For the CDR3, the DNA is TGTGCCAGCAGCCTTCAGGGGACAGGGTTTCACGAGCAGTACTTC. Protein sequence: CASSLQGTGFHEQYF.

The chain employs TRBV20-1 and TRBJ1-1; D ambiguous. The CDR3 contains 13 residues. V dropped 5 bases and J dropped 1 base, with 11 bases sitting between them. Germline CDR1 DFQATT, CDR2 SNEGSKA (reference sequence). The CDR3 region is CSALGQWNTEAFF. CDR3 sequence (DNA): TGCAGTGCTTTAGGCCAGTGGAACACTGAAGCTTTCTTT.

At least ten counts were recorded for this clonotype. The chain links TRBV30 to TRBJ2-7; the D gene is possibly TRBD2 (6 bases). Germline loops: CDR1 GTSNPN, CDR2 SVGIG (reference sequence). V lost 0 bases and J 0 bases, leaving 12 bases between the germline ends. This CDR3 comprises 15 residues. The CDR3 region is CAWSVASDFSYEQYF. The CDR3 bases are TGTGCCTGGAGTGTCGCTAGCGACTTCTCCTACGAGCAGTACTTC.

This clonotype has a handful of counts. The J gene is TRBJ2-7, the V gene TRBV19, with 9 bases identical to TRBD1. The junction had 6 bases not matched to a gene; V was cut back by 4 bases and J by 5 bases. Germline loops: CDR1 LNHDA, CDR2 SQIVND (reference sequence). CDR3 length: 14 amino acids. The CDR3 here is CASSTLQGANEQYF. DNA for the CDR3: TGTGCCAGTAGTACCTTACAGGGGGCGAACGAGCAGTACTTC.

The V call is TRBV7-6, the J call TRBJ1-2; perhaps TRBD1 as D (6 bases). This CDR3 is built from 15 residues. Per germline, CDR1 SGHVS and CDR2 FNYEAQ. With 5 bases removed from V and 1 base from J, the gap between germline ends came to 14 bases. As DNA, the CDR3 is TGTGCCAGCAGCCCAAGGACAGACATTAACTATGGCTACACCTTC. As protein: CASSPRTDINYGYTF.

In this sample, this clonotype turned up a few times. This sequence joins TRBV12-3 or TRBV12-4 and TRBJ2-3, with 9 bases that match TRBD2. V was pared by 3 bases and J by 3 bases, with 7 bases of the junction left unmatched. The CDR3 totals 16 residues. CDR3 coding DNA: TGTGCCAGCAGTTTCCAGCGGGGGGTAGGGACAGATACGCAGTATTTT. Amino acid sequence: CASSFQRGVGTDTQYF.

This clonotype turned up a few times. The rearrangement links TRBV7-9 to TRBJ2-3; 10 positions agree with TRBD1. The CDR3 is 16 residues long. Per the germline V gene, CDR1 is SEHNR and CDR2 is FQNEAQ (reference sequence). Unmatched junction bases numbered 6, after V lost 5 bases and J lost 1 base. CDR3: CASSATGGAGTDTQYF. The CDR3, as DNA: TGTGCCAGCAGCGCGACAGGGGGCGCGGGCACAGATACGCAGTATTTT.

The rearrangement links TRBV20-1 to TRBJ2-1; 8 bases line up with TRBD2. V was pared by 5 bases and J by 4 bases, with 13 bases of the junction left unmatched. The V gene's germline CDR1 is DFQATT and CDR2 SNEGSKA (reference sequence). The CDR3 length is 16 residues. CDR3 DNA: TGCAGTGCTTGGCCCGAAGCGGGAGTCAGGTACAATGAGCAGTTCTTC. Protein: CSAWPEAGVRYNEQFF.

This clonotype was seen a handful of times. The V call is TRBV6-5, the J call TRBJ2-1; D gene uncertain. Per germline, CDR1 MNHEY and CDR2 SVGAGI. The CDR3 length is 11 residues. Trimming shortened V by 10 bases and J by 0 bases, and 4 bases separated the two germline ends. The CDR3 DNA is TGTGCCATCCGCTCCTACAATGAGCAGTTCTTC. This gives the protein CAIRSYNEQFF.

This sequence joins TRBV12-5 and TRBJ1-4; 9 bases are a match to TRBD1. From germline, CDR1 is LGHNT and CDR2 FRNRAP. The V gene end was trimmed by 7 bases and the J gene end by 9 bases; junction bases not matched to a gene: 12. CDR3 length: 15 residues. The CDR3 here is CASVTGGAEFKKLFF. CDR3 coding DNA: TGTGCTAGTGTCACAGGGGGCGCAGAGTTCAAAAAACTGTTTTTT.

The chain couples TRBV15 to TRBJ2-4; no firm D call. V gave up 1 base and J gave up 1 base, with 23 bases separating them. CDR1 is LNHNV, CDR2 YYDKDF, per germline (reference sequence). The CDR3 contains 20 residues. CDR3 nucleotide sequence: TGTGCCACCAGCAGAGCGACTGAAAATGACTTCCGTGTTGCCAAAAACATTCAGTACTTC. Protein sequence: CATSRATENDFRVAKNIQYF.

This clonotype came up a few times. The gene calls are TRBV20-1 and TRBJ2-7; maybe TRBD2 (6 bases). CDR1 and CDR2 (germline): DFQATT, SNEGSKA (reference sequence). CDR3 length: 18 amino acids. The germline V and J ends were trimmed by 5 bases and 2 bases, with 28 bases remaining between them. CDR3 loop: CSAAPGRRPSGSAYEQYF. Here the CDR3 DNA reads TGCAGTGCTGCTCCGGGACGGCGTCCCAGCGGGTCAGCCTACGAGCAGTACTTC.

The rearrangement joins TRBV10-3 to TRBJ1-1; D is ambiguous. Germline CDR1 reads ENHRY; CDR2 reads SYGVKD. The V end lost 4 bases, the J end lost 0 bases, and 9 bases lay between the germline ends. There are 14 residues in the CDR3. CDR3 sequence reads: CAISVSDMNTEAFF. The CDR3 region has the DNA TGTGCCATCAGTGTCTCAGATATGAACACTGAAGCTTTCTTT.

This chain links TRBV5-1 with TRBJ1-1; maybe TRBD1 (5 bases). Germline-derived CDR1 and CDR2 are SGHRS and YFSETQ. This CDR3 spans 14 amino acids. Trimming shortened V by 4 bases and J by 7 bases, and 17 bases separated the two germline ends. The DNA of the CDR3 is TGCGCCAGCAGCCCGGCGGGGGGTTGGGGTGAAGCTTTCTTT. The encoded protein is CASSPAGGWGEAFF.

This clonotype was observed a handful of times. The CDR3 DNA follows: TGTGCCAGCAGCCATTTCATCGCGGGAGTGCGAGAGCAGTTCTTC. This encodes CASSHFIAGVREQFF. This chain connects TRBV3-1 to TRBJ2-1; the match to TRBD2 covers 7 bases. CDR3 length: 15 amino acids. Germline trimming cut 3 bases from V and 10 bases from J; bases unmatched to any gene: 12. Germline CDR1 LGHDT, CDR2 YNNKEL (reference sequence).

The sample holds many counts of this clonotype. The V and J genes are TRBV29-1 and TRBJ2-7; 9 positions agree with TRBD1. After removal of 7 bases from V and 6 bases from J, the junction contained 22 bases not matched to a gene. The CDR3 is made up of 17 amino acids. CDR1 and CDR2 from the germline V gene are SQVTM and ANQGSEA. The CDR3 is CSAARNPPGTGPSEQYF. The CDR3 nucleotides are TGCAGCGCTGCCCGTAACCCTCCCGGGACAGGGCCTTCCGAGCAGTACTTC.

The chain employs TRBV5-1 and TRBJ2-4; D is unclear. This CDR3 contains 15 residues. V was pared by 0 bases and J by 2 bases, with 9 bases between. Germline CDR1 and CDR2: SGHRS and YFSETQ. Here the CDR3 reads CASSLAPVSKNIQYF. Written as DNA, the CDR3 is TGCGCCAGCAGCTTGGCCCCAGTCTCCAAAAACATTCAGTACTTC.